The rows below give T cell receptor beta chains drawn from one sample of a study of T cell repertoires in cytomegalovirus infection. One entry per CDR3 protein results from TCRdb running MiXCR on the reads. Altogether 70,000 to 75,000 distinct CDR3 sequences are present, 4% being singletons, with the ten largest covering around a fifth. Sequenced: PBMCs. The origin of the receptors is a human donor in good health (CMV status not recorded). Some clones in this sample may be carry-over from other donors' samples. Each CDR3 is given with its conserved first and last residue. Fields, in order: V gene, D gene, J gene, clone size, CDR3 DNA, CDR3 protein. D genes are given only for firm matches. Clone sizes are given selectively: once, few, many, or a class where the clone is expanded.

TRBV2	TRBD1	TRBJ2-5	-	TGTGCCAGCAACATAAGACAGGGAGCTGAGACCCAGTACTTC	CASNIRQGAETQYF
TRBV4-2	TRBD2	TRBJ2-3	many	TGTGCCAGCAGCCGAAGACTAGCGGGTAGCACAGATACGCAGTATTTT	CASSRRLAGSTDTQYF
TRBV7-9	-	TRBJ2-7	many	TGTGCCAGCAGCTTGGGCTCCTACTACGAGCAGTACTTC	CASSLGSYYEQYF
TRBV18	-	TRBJ1-1	few	TGTGCCAGCTCACCAGATCAAGTAGATATTTCTGAAGCTTTCTTT	CASSPDQVDISEAFF
TRBV7-9	TRBD1	TRBJ1-1	few	TGTGCCAGCAGCTCCTGGACAGGGGGCCGGAGGAACACTGAAGCTTTCTTT	CASSSWTGGRRNTEAFF
TRBV4-3	-	TRBJ1-4	many	TGCGCCAGCAGCCAATCACAGGAGGAAAAACTGTTTTTT	CASSQSQEEKLFF
TRBV7-9	-	TRBJ2-5	many	TGTGCCAGCAGCAAAGCCCCGGAGACCCAGTACTTC	CASSKAPETQYF
TRBV12-3/TRBV12-4	-	TRBJ1-1	many	TGTGCCAGCAGTTTGAAGGGGGGGGATGCTGAAGCTTTCTTT	CASSLKGGDAEAFF
TRBV7-2	TRBD2	TRBJ2-2	many	TGTGCCAGCAGCTTAACCGCGGGAGAAGCCGGGGAGCTGTTTTTT	CASSLTAGEAGELFF
TRBV7-2	TRBD2	TRBJ2-3	many	TGTGCCAGCAGTTCTTCAGCGGGGGGGAACACAGATACGCAGTATTTT	CASSSSAGGNTDTQYF
TRBV7-2	TRBD2	TRBJ2-3	many	TGTGCCAGCAGCTTGCTAGCGGGAGGTAGAGATACGCAGTATTTT	CASSLLAGGRDTQYF
TRBV6-8	-	TRBJ2-7	many	TGTGCCAGCAGTTACCTCAGGAGCACCTACGAGCAGTACTTC	CASSYLRSTYEQYF
TRBV27	-	TRBJ2-7	-	TGTGCCAGCAGTTCCACTTCCCAGGGACATCGCAACTCCTACGAGCAGTACTTC	CASSSTSQGHRNSYEQYF
TRBV7-9	TRBD2	TRBJ2-5	-	TGTGCCAGCAGCCCCCTAGCGGGGGGGCCTCAAGAGACCCAGTACTTC	CASSPLAGGPQETQYF
TRBV20-1	-	TRBJ1-1	many	TGCAGTGCTAGACGGGGGGGTGAAGCTTTCTTT	CSARRGGEAFF
TRBV20-1	TRBD2	TRBJ2-4	many	TGCAGTGCTAGAGATCGGCTAGCGGGAGAACGGAACATTCAGTACTTC	CSARDRLAGERNIQYF
TRBV7-2	-	TRBJ1-4	many	TGTGCCAGCAGCTTAACTATTGGACAGATCGGAAAACTGTTTTTT	CASSLTIGQIGKLFF
TRBV7-2	-	TRBJ1-3	few	TGTGCCAGCAGCGGTCAGGGCCGGGGCTCTGGAAACACCATATATTTT	CASSGQGRGSGNTIYF
TRBV20-1	-	TRBJ1-1	many	TGCAGTGCTAGAGGAAGCCGGGGCCAGAACACTGAAGCTTTCTTT	CSARGSRGQNTEAFF
TRBV14	-	TRBJ2-7	many	TGTGCCAGCAGCCAAACGGGGGAGGCCTACTTC	CASSQTGEAYF
TRBV10-3	-	TRBJ2-7	many	TGTGCCATCAGTGTGGAGGGAAACGAGCAGTACTTC	CAISVEGNEQYF
TRBV7-2	-	TRBJ1-5	-	TGTGCCAGCAGCTTAGGGGCGATTAGTCAGCCCCAGCATTTT	CASSLGAISQPQHF
TRBV7-2	-	TRBJ1-1	many	TGTGCCAGCAGCTTATTTGGGGGCGAGTCCGTAGCTTTCTTT	CASSLFGGESVAFF
TRBV28	-	TRBJ2-5	many	TGTGCCAGCAGTTTAACCGCGAATTGGGGGGCGGTTCTGATGGAGACCCAGTACTTC	CASSLTANWGAVLMETQYF
TRBV29-1	TRBD1	TRBJ1-6	many	TGCAGCGTTGCAGGACAGGGTTGGAATTCACCCCTCCACTTT	CSVAGQGWNSPLHF
TRBV12-3/TRBV12-4	-	TRBJ1-2	many	TGTGCCAGCAGTTTCTGGGGCTATGGCTACACCTTC	CASSFWGYGYTF
TRBV7-2	-	TRBJ1-1	many	TGTGCCAGCAGCCGAGAGATTCGGGCTTTCTTT	CASSREIRAFF
TRBV11-2	-	TRBJ2-5	many	TGTGCCAGCAGCTTGGGGCGAGGGTACGGGGAGACCCAGTACTTC	CASSLGRGYGETQYF
TRBV6-2/TRBV6-3	-	TRBJ2-1	many	TGTGCCAGCAGTTTCCGGGGGCTGTTCTTC	CASSFRGLFF
TRBV7-2	TRBD1	TRBJ2-1	many	TGTGCCAGCAGCTTTTCCGGGACAGGGTCACAGCGTGAGCAGTTCTTC	CASSFSGTGSQREQFF